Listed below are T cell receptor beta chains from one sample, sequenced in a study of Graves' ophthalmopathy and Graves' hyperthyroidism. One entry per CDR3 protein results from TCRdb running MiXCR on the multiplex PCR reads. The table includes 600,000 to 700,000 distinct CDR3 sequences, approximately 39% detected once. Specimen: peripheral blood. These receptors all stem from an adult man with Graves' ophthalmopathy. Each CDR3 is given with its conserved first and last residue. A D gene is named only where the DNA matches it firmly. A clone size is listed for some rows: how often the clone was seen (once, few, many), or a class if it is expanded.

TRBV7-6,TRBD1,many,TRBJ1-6,TGTGCCAGCAGCTTAGTACCCGGGACAGGGAATTCACCCCTCCACTTT,CASSLVPGTGNSPLHF
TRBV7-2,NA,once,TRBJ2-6,TGTGCCAGCAGCTTAGGGGTGGTGAACACTGAAGCTTTC,CASSLGVVNTEAF
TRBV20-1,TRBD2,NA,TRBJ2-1,TGCAGTGCCCTCGCGGTAGCGGGCTATATCAATGAGCAGTTCTTC,CSALAVAGYINEQFF
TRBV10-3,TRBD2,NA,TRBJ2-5,TGTGCCATCAGTGGAATTAGCGGGAGGCAAGAGACCCAGTACTTC,CAISGISGRQETQYF
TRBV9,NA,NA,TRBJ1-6,TGTGCCAGCAGCGTAGCAGGGAGCCCAGCGGGGTCACCCCTCCACTTT,CASSVAGSPAGSPLHF
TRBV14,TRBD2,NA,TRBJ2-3,TGTGCCAGCAGTGCCGGGACTACAAGCACAGATACGCAGTATTTT,CASSAGTTSTDTQYF
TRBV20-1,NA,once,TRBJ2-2,NA,CSALTLAGGPPGSCFF
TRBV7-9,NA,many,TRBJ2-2,TGTGCCAGCAGCTTAGTTACAGTTCTGAACACCGGGGAGCTGTTTTTT,CASSLVTVLNTGELFF
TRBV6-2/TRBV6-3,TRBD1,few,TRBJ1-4,TGTGCCAGCAGTATAGGACAGGGGTCGGCAACTAATGAAAAACTGTTTTTT,CASSIGQGSATNEKLFF
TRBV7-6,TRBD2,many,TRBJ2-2,TGTGCCAGCAGTTCTCGCGGCCGGGAGGGCACCGGGGAGCTGTTTTTT,CASSSRGREGTGELFF
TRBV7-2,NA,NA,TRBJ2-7,TGTGCCAGCAGGGGACGGACTTCCTACGAGCAGTACTTC,CASRGRTSYEQYF
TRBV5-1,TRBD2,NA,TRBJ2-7,TGCGCCAGCAGCTTGGTCGGGGGGGGGACCTACGAGCAGTACTTC,CASSLVGGGTYEQYF
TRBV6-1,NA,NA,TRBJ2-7,TGTGCCAGCAGGCCAGCTCTTTCCGAGCAGTACTTC,CASRPALSEQYF
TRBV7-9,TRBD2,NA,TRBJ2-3,TGTGCCAGCAGCTTAGGTCGGACTAGTAGCACAGATACGCAGTATTTT,CASSLGRTSSTDTQYF
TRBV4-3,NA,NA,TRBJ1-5,TGCGCCAGCAGCCAGGGACATTGGGGCAATCAGCCCCAGCATTTT,CASSQGHWGNQPQHF
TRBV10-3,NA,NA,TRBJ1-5,TGTGCCAGCACCCATGGTCAGACCCAGCATTTT,CASTHGQTQHF
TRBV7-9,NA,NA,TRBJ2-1,TGTGCCAGCATACCGGGAAGGTTACCCTCCAATGAGCAGTTCTTC,CASIPGRLPSNEQFF
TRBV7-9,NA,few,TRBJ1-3,TGTGCCAGCAGACCGGACGGAAACACCATATATTTT,CASRPDGNTIYF
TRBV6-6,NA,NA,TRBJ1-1,TGTGCCAGCAGCAATTCCGCTCGGACGGCGAACACTGAAGCTTTCTTT,CASSNSARTANTEAFF
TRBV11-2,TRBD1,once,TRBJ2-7,TGTGCCAGCAGCCCGGACAGGGGCGTGGGTACGCAGTACTTC,CASSPDRGVGTQYF
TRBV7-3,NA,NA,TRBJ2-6,TGTGCCAGCAGCTTGCCCGGCTCCTACTCTGGGGCCAACGTCCTGACTTTC,CASSLPGSYSGANVLTF
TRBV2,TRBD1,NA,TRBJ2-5,TGTGCCAGCAGTTACTCCGGGACAGACCAAGAGACCCAGTACTTC,CASSYSGTDQETQYF